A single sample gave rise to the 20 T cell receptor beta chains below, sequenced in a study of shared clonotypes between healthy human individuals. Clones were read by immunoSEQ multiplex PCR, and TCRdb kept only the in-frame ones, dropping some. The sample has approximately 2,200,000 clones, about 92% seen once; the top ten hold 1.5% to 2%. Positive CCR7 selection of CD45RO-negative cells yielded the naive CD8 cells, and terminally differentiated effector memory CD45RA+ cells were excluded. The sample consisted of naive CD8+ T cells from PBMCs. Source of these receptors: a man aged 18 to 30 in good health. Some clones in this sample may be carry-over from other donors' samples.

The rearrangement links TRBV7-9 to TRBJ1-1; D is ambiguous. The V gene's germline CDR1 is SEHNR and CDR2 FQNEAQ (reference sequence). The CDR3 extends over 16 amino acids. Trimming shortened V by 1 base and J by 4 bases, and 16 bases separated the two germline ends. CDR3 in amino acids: CASSLEAPSPGTEAFF. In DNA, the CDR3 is TGTGCCAGCAGCTTAGAGGCTCCGAGCCCGGGCACTGAAGCTTTCTTT.

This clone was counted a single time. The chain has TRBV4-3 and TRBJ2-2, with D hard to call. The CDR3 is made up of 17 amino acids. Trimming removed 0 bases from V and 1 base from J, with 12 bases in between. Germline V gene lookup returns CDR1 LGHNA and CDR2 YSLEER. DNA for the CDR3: TGCGCCAGCAGCCAAGATAGGAGCTTTCTGAACACCGGGGAGCTGTTTTTT. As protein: CASSQDRSFLNTGELFF.

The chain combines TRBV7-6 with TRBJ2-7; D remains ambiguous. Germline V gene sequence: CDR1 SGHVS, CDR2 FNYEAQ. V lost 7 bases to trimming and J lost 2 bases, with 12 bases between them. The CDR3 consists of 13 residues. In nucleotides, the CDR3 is TGTGCCAGCACCAAGGCGCCCACCTACGAGCAGTACTTC. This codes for CASTKAPTYEQYF.

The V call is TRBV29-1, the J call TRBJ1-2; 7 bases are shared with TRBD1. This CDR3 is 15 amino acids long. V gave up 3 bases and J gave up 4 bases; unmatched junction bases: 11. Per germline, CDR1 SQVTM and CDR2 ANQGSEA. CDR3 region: CSVDEGAADFYGYTF. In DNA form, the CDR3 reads TGCAGCGTTGATGAGGGGGCCGCCGATTTCTATGGCTACACCTTC.

The CDR3 DNA sequence: TGCGCCAGCAGCCAAGATCCGTCCCCGTCGATCTATGGCTACACCTTC. Its translation: CASSQDPSPSIYGYTF. The V call is TRBV4-1, the J call TRBJ1-2, with D unclear. The ends were cut back, 0 bases at V and 4 bases at J, with 15 bases in the middle. CDR1 MGHRA and CDR2 YSYEKL come from the germline V gene. CDR3 length: 16 residues.

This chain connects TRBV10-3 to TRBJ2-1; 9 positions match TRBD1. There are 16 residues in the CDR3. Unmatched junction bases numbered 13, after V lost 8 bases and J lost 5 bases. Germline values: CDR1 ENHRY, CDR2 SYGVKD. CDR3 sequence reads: CAIDRGDSRRHNEQFF. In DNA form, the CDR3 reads TGTGCCATCGACAGGGGGGACAGTCGGCGGCACAATGAGCAGTTCTTC.

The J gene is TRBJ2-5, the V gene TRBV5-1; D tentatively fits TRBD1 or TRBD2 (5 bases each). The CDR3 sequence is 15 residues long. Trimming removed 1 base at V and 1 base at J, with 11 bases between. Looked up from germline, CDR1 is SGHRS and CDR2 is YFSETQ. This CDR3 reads CASSLRGGTQETQYF. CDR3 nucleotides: TGCGCCAGCAGCTTGAGGGGTGGGACCCAAGAGACCCAGTACTTC.

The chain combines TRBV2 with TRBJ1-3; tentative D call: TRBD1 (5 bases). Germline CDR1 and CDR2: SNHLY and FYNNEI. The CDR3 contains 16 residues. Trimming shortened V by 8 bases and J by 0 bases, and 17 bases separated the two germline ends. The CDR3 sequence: CASEAGRRYSGNTIYF. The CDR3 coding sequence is TGTGCCAGCGAAGCGGGACGGCGCTACTCTGGAAACACCATATATTTT.

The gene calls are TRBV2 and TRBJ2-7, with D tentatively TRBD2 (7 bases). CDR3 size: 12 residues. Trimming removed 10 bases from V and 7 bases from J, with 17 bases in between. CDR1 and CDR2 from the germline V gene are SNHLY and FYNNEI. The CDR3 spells CATLGGAGEQYF. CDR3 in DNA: TGTGCCACCCTAGGGGGGGCTGGGGAGCAGTACTTC.

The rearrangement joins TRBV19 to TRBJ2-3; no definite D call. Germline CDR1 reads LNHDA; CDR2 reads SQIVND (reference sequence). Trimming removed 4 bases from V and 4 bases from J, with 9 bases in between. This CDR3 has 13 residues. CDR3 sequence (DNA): TGTGCCAGTAGTACGAAGTCCCCAGATACGCAGTATTTT. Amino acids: CASSTKSPDTQYF. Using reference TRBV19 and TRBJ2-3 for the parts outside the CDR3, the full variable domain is DGGITQSPKYLFRKEGQNVTLSCEQNLNHDAMYWYRQDPGQGLRLIYYSQIVNDFQKGDIAEGYSVSREKKESFPLTVTSAQKNPTAFYLCASSTKSPDTQYFGPGTRLTVL.

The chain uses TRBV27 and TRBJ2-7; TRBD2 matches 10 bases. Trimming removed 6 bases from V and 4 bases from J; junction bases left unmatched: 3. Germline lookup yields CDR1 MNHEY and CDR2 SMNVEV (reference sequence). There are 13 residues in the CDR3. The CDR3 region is CASRGTSEYEQYF. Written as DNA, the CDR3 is TGTGCCAGCAGGGGGACTAGCGAGTACGAGCAGTACTTC.

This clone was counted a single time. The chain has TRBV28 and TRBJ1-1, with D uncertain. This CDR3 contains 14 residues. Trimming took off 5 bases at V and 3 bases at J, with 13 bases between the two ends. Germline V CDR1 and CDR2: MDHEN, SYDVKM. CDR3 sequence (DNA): TGTGCCAGCAGTCTAAAAACTTCGGACACTGAAGCTTTCTTT. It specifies CASSLKTSDTEAFF.

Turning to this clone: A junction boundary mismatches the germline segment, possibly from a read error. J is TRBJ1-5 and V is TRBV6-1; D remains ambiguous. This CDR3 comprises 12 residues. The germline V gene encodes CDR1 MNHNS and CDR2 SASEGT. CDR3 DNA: TGTGCCAGCAGTCCAGGTAATCAGGCCCAGCATTTT. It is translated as CASSPGNQAQHF.

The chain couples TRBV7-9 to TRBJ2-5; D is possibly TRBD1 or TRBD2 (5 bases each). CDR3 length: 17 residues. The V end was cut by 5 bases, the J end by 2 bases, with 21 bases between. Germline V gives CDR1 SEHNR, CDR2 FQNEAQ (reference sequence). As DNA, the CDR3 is TGTGCCAGCAGCGCCTACGAGGGGTCGGCGGTTCAAGAGACCCAGTACTTC. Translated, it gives CASSAYEGSAVQETQYF.

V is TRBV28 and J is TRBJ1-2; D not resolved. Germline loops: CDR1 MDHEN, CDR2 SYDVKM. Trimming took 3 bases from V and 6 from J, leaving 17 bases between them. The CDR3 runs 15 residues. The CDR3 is CASSFPIYGLHGYTF. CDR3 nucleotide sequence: TGTGCCAGCAGTTTTCCTATTTATGGGCTCCATGGCTACACCTTC.

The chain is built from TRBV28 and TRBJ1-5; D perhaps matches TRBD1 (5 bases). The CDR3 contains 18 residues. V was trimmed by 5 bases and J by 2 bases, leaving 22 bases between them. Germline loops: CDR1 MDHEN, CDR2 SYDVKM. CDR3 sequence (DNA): TGTGCCAGCAGTCCTAGTGATCAGGGAATCTTTGGCAATCAGCCCCAGCATTTT. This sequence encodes CASSPSDQGIFGNQPQHF.

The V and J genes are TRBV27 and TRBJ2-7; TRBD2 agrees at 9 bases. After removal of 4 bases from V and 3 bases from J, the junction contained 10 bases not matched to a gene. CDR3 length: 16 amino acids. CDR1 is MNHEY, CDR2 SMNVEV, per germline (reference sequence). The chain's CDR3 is CASSSNGVAGVYEQYF. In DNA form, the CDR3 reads TGTGCCAGCAGTTCAAACGGGGTAGCGGGAGTCTACGAGCAGTACTTC.

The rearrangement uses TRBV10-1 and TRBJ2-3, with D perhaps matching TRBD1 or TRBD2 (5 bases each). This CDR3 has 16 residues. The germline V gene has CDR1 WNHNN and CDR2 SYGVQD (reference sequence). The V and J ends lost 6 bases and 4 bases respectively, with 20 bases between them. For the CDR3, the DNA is TGCGCCAGCAGCGATGATTGGGGGAACCGGGCAGATACGCAGTATTTT. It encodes CASSDDWGNRADTQYF.

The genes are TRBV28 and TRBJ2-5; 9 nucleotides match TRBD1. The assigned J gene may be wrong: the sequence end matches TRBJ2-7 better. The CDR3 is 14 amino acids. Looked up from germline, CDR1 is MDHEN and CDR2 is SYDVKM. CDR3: CASRTTGTGNEQYF. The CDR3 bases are TGTGCCAGCAGAACAACCGGGACAGGGAACGAGCAGTACTTC.

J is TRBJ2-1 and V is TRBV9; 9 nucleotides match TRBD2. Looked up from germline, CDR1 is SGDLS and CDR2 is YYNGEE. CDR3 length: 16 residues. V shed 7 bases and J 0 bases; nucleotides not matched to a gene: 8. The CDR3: CASALTSGLSYNEQFF. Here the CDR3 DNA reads TGTGCCAGCGCGCTGACTAGCGGTCTCTCCTACAATGAGCAGTTCTTC. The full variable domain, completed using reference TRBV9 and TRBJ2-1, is DSGVTQTPKHLITATGQRVTLRCSPRSGDLSVYWYQQSLDQGLQFLIQYYNGEERAKGNILERFSAQQFPDLHSELNLSSLELGDSALYFCASALTSGLSYNEQFFGPGTRLTVL.